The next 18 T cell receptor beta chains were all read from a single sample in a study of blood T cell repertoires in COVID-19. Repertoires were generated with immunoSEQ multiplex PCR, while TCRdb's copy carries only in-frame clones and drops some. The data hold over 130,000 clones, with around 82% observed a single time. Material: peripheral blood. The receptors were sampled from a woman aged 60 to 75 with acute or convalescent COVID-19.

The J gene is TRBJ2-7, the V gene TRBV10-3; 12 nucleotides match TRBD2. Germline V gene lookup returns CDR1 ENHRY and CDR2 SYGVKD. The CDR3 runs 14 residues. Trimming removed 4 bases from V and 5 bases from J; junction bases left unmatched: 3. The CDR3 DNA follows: TGTGCCATCAGTGGCCGACTAGCGGGAGACGAGCAGTACTTC. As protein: CAISGRLAGDEQYF.

The CDR3 DNA follows: TGCGCCAGCAGCCAAGACAGGGGGCCCTACAATGAGCAGTTCTTC. As protein: CASSQDRGPYNEQFF. The rearrangement links TRBV4-1 to TRBJ2-1, with 8 bases fitting TRBD1. This CDR3 contains 15 residues. V shed 0 bases and J 2 bases; nucleotides not matched to a gene: 0. Germline lookup yields CDR1 MGHRA and CDR2 YSYEKL.

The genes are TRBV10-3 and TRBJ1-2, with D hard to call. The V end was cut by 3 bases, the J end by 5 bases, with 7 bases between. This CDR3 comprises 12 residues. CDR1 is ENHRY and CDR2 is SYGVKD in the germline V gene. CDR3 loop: CAISEMEYGYTF. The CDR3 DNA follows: TGTGCCATCAGTGAAATGGAGTATGGCTACACCTTC.

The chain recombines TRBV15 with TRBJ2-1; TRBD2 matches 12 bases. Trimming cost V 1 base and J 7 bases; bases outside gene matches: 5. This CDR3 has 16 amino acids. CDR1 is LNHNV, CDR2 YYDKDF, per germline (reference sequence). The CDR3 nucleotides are TGTGCCACCAGCAGAGCGGGGCTAGCGGGAGGGAATGAGCAGTTCTTC. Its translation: CATSRAGLAGGNEQFF.

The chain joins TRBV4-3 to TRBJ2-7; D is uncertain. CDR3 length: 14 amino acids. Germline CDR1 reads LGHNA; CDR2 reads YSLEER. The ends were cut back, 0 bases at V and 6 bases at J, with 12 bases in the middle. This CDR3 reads CASSQDLRAFEQYF. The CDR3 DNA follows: TGCGCCAGCAGCCAAGATCTCAGAGCGTTCGAGCAGTACTTC.

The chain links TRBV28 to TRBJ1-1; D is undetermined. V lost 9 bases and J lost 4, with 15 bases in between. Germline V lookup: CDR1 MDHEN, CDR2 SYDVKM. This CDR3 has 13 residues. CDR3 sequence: CASGLGRGTEAFF. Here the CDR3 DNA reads TGTGCCAGTGGTTTGGGGAGAGGCACTGAAGCTTTCTTT.

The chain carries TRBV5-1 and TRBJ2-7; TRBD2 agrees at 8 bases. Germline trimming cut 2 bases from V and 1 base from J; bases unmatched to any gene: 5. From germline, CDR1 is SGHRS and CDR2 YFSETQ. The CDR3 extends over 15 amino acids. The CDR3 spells CASSLLREASYEQYF. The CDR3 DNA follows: TGCGCCAGCAGCTTATTGCGGGAGGCTTCCTACGAGCAGTACTTC.

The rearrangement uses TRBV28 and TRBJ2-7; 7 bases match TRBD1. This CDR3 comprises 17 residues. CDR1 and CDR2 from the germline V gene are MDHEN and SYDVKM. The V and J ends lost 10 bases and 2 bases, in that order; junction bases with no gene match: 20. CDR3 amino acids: CATKDPGGPTRTYEQYF. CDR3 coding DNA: TGTGCCACCAAGGACCCAGGGGGACCAACTAGGACCTACGAGCAGTACTTC.

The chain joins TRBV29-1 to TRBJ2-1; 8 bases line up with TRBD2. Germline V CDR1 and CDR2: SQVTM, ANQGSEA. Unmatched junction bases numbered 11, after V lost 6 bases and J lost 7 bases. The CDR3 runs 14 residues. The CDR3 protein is CSVLKLPGGNEQFF. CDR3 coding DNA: TGCAGCGTCTTGAAACTCCCGGGGGGGAATGAGCAGTTCTTC.

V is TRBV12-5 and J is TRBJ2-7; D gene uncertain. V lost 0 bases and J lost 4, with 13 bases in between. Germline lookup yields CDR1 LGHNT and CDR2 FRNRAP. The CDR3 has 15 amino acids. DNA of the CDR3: TGTGCTAGTGGTTTGGTAGTGGGCCCTTTATACGAGCAGTACTTC. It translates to CASGLVVGPLYEQYF.

The CDR3 DNA reads TGTGCCAGCAGCTTGGGCGCAGGGGTGTACGAGCAGTACTTC. Translation gives CASSLGAGVYEQYF. V is TRBV5-5 and J is TRBJ2-7, with a weak D call TRBD1 (6 bases). The V end lost 0 bases, the J end lost 4 bases, and 11 bases lay between the germline ends. Germline V gene sequence: CDR1 SGHKS, CDR2 YYEKEE (reference sequence). The CDR3 contains 14 residues.

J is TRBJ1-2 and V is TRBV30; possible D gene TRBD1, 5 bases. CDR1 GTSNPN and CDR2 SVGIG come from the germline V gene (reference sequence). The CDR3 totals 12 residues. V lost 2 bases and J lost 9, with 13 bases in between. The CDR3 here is CAWSQGARSYTF. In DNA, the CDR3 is TGTGCCTGGAGTCAAGGGGCGCGTAGCTACACCTTC.

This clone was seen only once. For the CDR3, the DNA is TGTGCCAGCAGCCCTAGCGGAGATACGCAGTATTTT. Amino acid sequence: CASSPSGDTQYF. The rearrangement joins TRBV7-3 to TRBJ2-3; 7 nucleotides align to TRBD2. The CDR3 has 12 residues. The germline V gene encodes CDR1 SGHTA and CDR2 FQGTGA. The junction had 1 base not matched to a gene; V was cut back by 5 bases and J by 5 bases.

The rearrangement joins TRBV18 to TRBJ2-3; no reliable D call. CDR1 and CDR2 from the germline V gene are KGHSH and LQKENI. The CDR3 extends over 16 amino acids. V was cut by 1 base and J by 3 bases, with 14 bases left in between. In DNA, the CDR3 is TGTGCCAGCTCACCACGACAAACAGCTGGGACAGATACGCAGTATTTT. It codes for CASSPRQTAGTDTQYF.

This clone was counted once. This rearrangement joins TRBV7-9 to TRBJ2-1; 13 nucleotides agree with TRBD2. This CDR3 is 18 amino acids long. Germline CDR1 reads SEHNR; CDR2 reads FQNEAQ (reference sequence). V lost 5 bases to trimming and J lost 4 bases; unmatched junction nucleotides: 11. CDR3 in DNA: TGTGCCAGCAGCCGAGCCAGGACTAGCGGGAGAAGATACAATGAGCAGTTCTTC. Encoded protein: CASSRARTSGRRYNEQFF.

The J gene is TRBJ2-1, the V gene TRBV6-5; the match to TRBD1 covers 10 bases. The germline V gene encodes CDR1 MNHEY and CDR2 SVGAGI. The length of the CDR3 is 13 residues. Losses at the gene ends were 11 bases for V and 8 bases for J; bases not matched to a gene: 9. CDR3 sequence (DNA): TGTGCCGGTAGACAGGGGACAGGGGATGAGCAGTTCTTC. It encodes CAGRQGTGDEQFF.

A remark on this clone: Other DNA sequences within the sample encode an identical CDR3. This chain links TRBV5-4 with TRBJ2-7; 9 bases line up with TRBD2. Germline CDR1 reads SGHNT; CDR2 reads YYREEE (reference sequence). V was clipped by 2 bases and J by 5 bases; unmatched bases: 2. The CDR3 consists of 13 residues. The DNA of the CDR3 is TGTGCCAGCAGCTTAGCGGGAGGCGACGAGCAGTACTTC. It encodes CASSLAGGDEQYF.

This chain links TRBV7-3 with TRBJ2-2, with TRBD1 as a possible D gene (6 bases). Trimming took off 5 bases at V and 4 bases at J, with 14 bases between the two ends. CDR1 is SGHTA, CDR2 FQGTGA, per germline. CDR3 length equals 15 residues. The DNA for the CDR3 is TGTGCCAGCAGCGTTACAGGGTCTTTCACCGGGGAGCTGTTTTTT. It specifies CASSVTGSFTGELFF.